The subject of this entry is one T cell receptor (beta chain). V was clipped by 5 bases and J by 1 base, with 15 bases between them. Looked up from germline, CDR1 is SGHRS and CDR2 is YFSETQ. CDR3 size: 15 residues. How the authors handled the data: Estimation of nucleated cell counts relied on the amplification of reference gene primers. Data came from immunoSEQ multiplex PCR; TCRdb stores just in-frame clones and leaves some out. V and J calls and clone size follow that table, whereas D and trimming were derived from the DNA. The data show 140,000 to 150,000 clones, roughly 88% seen once. These data come from a study of blood T cell repertoires in COVID-19. Study-level background: Acute and convalescent COVID-19 samples came from the United States, Italy and Spain. T cells, B-cell-depleted T cells, or PBMCs provided the cDNA or gDNA that served as material.

The sample consisted of peripheral blood. The chain links TRBV5-1 to TRBJ1-1; D gene uncertain. The source of this sequence is a woman in her fifties or sixties with acute or convalescent COVID-19. The CDR3 coding sequence is TGCGCCAGCAGTCACGAACGACTTACGAACACTGAAGCTTTCTTT. It specifies CASSHERLTNTEAFF. The variable domain in full, with the rest retrieved from reference TRBV5-1 and TRBJ1-1, is KAGVTQTPRYLIKTRGQQVTLSCSPISGHRSVSWYQQTPGQGLQFLFEYFSETQRNKGNFPGRFSGRQFSNSRSEMNVSTLELGDSALYLCASSHERLTNTEAFFGQGTRLTVV.